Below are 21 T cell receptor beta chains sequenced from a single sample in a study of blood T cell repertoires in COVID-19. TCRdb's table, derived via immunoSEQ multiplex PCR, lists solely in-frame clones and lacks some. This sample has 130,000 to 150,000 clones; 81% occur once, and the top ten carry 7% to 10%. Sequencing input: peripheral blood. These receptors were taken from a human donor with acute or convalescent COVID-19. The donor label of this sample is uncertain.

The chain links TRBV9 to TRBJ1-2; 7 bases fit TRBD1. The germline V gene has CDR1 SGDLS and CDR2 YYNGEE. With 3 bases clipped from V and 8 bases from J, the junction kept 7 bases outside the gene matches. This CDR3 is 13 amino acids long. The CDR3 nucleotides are TGTGCCAGCAGCGCTAACACAGGGGAAGGCTACACCTTC. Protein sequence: CASSANTGEGYTF.

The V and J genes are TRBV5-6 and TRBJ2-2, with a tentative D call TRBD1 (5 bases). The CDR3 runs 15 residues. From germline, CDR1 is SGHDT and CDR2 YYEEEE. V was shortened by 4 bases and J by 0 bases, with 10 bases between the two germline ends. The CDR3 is CASSSGQPNTGELFF. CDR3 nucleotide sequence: TGTGCCAGCAGCAGTGGACAACCGAACACCGGGGAGCTGTTTTTT.

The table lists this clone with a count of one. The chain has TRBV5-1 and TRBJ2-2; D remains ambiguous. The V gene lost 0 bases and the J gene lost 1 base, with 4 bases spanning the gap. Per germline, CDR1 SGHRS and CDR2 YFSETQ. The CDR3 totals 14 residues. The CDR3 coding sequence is TGCGCCAGCAGCTTGGCCCAGAACACCGGGGAGCTGTTTTTT. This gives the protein CASSLAQNTGELFF.

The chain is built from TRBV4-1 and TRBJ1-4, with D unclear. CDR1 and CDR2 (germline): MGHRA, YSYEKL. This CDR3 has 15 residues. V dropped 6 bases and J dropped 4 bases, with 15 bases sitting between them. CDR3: CASRYIPGSNEKLFF. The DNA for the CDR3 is TGCGCCAGCAGATATATTCCCGGGAGTAATGAAAAACTGTTTTTT.

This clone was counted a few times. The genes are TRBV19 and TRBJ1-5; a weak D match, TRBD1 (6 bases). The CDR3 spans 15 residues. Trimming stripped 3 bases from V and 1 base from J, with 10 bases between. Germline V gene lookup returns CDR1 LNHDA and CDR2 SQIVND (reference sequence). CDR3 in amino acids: CASSIRGQSNQPQHF. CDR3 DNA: TGTGCCAGTAGTATCAGGGGACAAAGCAATCAGCCCCAGCATTTT.

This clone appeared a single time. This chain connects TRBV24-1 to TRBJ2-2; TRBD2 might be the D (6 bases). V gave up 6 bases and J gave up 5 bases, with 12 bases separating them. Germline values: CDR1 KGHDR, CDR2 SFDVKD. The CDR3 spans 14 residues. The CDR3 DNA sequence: TGTGCCACCAGTTCCCGGGGGAGGACCGGGGAGCTGTTTTTT. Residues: CATSSRGRTGELFF.

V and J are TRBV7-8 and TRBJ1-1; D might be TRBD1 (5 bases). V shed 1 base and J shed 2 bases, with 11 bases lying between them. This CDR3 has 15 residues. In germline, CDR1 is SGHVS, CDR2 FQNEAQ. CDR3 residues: CASSLGGGRNTEAFF. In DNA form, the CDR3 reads TGTGCCAGCAGCTTAGGTGGGGGGAGAAACACTGAAGCTTTCTTT.

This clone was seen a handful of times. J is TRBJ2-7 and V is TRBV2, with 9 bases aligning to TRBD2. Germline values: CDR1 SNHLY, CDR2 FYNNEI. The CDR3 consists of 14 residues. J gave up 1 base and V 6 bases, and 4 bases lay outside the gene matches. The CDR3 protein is CASSERGVSYEQYF. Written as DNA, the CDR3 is TGTGCCAGCAGCGAGCGGGGGGTTTCCTACGAGCAGTACTTC.

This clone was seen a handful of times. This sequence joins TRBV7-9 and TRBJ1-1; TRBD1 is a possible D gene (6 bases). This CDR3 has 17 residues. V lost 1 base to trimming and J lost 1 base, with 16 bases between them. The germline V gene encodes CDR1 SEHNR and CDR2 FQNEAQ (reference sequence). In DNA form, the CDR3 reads TGTGCCAGCAGCTTAGTATGGGGAAAGGGGGAGAACACTGAAGCTTTCTTT. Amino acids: CASSLVWGKGENTEAFF.

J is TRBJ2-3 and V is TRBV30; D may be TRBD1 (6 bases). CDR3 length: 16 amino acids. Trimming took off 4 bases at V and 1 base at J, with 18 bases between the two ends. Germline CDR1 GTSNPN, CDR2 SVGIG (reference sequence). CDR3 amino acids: CAWIPWGQGRTDTQYF. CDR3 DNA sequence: TGTGCCTGGATCCCATGGGGGCAGGGCCGCACAGATACGCAGTATTTT.

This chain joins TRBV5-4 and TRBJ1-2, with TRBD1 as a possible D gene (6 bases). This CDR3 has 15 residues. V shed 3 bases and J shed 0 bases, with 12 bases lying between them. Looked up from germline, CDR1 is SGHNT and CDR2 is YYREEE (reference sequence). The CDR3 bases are TGTGCCAGCAGCTGGGGGCAGGGAACTAACTATGGCTACACCTTC. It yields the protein CASSWGQGTNYGYTF.

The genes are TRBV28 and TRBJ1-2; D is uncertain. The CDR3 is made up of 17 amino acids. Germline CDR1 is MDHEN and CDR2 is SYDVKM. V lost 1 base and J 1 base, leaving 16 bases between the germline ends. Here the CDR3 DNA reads TGTGCCAGCAGTTTATCACGCCGGAGGGCCCTTAACTATGGCTACACCTTC. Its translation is CASSLSRRRALNYGYTF.

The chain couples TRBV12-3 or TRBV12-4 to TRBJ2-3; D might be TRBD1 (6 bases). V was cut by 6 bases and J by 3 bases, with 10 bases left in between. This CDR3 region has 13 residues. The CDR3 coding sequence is TGTGCCAGCAGCCCCGGGACAACAGATACGCAGTATTTT. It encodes CASSPGTTDTQYF.

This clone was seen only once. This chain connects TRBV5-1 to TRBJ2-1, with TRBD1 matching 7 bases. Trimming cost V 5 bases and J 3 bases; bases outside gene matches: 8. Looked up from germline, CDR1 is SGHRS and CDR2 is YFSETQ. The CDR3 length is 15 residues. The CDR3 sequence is CASSSRQGFYNEQFF. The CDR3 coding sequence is TGCGCCAGCAGTTCCCGACAGGGCTTCTACAATGAGCAGTTCTTC.

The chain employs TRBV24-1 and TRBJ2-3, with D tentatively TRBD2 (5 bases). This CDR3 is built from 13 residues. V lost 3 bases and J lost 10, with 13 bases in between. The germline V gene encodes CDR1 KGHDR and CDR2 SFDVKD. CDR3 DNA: TGTGCCACCAGTGATCCATCTAGGAGGTCGCAGTATTTT. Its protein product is CATSDPSRRSQYF.

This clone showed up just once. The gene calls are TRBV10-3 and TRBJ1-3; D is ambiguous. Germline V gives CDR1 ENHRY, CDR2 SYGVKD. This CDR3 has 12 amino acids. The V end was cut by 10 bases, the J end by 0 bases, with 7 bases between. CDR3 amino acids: CATSGSGNTIYF. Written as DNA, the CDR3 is TGTGCCACCTCGGGCTCTGGAAACACCATATATTTT.

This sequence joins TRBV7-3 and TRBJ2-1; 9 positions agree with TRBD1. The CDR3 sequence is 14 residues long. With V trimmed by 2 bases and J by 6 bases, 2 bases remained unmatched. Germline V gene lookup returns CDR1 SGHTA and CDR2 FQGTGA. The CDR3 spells CASSLLGQGNEQFF. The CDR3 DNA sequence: TGTGCCAGCAGCTTATTGGGACAGGGCAATGAGCAGTTCTTC.

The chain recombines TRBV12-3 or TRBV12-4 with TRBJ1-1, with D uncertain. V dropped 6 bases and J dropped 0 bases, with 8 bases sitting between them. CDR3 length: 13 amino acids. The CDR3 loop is CASSSQMNTEAFF. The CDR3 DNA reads TGTGCCAGCAGCTCTCAGATGAACACTGAAGCTTTCTTT.

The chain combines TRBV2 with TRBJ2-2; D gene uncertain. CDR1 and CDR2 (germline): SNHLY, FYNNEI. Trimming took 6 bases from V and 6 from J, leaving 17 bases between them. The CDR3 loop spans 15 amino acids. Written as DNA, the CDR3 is TGTGCCAGCAGCCAGACTTCCAACGAGGCCGGGGAGCTGTTTTTT. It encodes CASSQTSNEAGELFF. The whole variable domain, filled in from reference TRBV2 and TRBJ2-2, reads EPEVTQTPSHQVTQMGQEVILRCVPISNHLYFYWYRQILGQKVEFLVSFYNNEISEKSEIFDDQFSVERPDGSNFTLKIRSTKLEDSAMYFCASSQTSNEAGELFFGEGSRLTVL.

DNA of the CDR3: TGTGCCAGCACATCGGGAGGGAGCTCCTACGAGCAGTACGTC. The encoded protein is CASTSGGSSYEQYV. This chain connects TRBV7-9 to TRBJ2-7; 8 bases line up with TRBD2. V trimming: 7 bases; J trimming: 0 bases; junction bases outside the gene matches: 5. The CDR3 spans 14 residues. The V gene's germline CDR1 is SEHNR and CDR2 FQNEAQ (reference sequence).

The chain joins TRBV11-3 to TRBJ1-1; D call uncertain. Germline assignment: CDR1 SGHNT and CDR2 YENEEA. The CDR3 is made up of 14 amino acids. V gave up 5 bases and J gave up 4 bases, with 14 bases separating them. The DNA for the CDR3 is TGTGCCAGCAGCCCGACTGCCAAGACCACTGAAGCTTTCTTT. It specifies CASSPTAKTTEAFF.